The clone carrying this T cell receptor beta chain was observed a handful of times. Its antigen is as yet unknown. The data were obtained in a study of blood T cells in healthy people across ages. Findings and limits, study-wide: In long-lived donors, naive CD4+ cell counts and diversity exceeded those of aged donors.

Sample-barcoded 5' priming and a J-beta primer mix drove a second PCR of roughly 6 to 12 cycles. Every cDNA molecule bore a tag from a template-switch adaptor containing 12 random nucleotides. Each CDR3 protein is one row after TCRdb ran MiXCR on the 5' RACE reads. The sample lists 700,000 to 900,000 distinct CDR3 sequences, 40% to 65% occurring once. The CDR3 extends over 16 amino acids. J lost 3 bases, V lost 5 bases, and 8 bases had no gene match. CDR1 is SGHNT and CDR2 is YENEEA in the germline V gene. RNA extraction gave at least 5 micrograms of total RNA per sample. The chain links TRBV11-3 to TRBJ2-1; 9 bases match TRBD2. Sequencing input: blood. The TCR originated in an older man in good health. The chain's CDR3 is CASSPGVAGVYNEQFF. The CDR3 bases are TGTGCCAGCAGCCCAGGGGTAGCGGGAGTCTACAATGAGCAGTTCTTC.